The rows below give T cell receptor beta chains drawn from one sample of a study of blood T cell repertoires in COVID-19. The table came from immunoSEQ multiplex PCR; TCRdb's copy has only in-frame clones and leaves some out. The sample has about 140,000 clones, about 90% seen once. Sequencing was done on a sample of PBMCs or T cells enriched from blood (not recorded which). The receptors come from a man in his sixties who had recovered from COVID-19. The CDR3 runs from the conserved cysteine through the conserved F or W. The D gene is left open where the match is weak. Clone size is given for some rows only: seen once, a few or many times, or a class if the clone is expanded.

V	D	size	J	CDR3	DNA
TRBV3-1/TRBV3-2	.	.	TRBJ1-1	CASSQYGQDTEAFF	TGTGCCAGCAGCCAATATGGCCAGGACACTGAAGCTTTCTTT
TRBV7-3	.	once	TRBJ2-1	CASSISDLSYNEQFF	TGTGCCAGCAGCATCTCGGACTTATCCTACAATGAGCAGTTCTTC
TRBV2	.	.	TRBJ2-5	CASSEGQGPETQYF	TGTGCCAGCAGTGAAGGCCAGGGGCCAGAGACCCAGTACTTC
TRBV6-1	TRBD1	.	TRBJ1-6	CASSGTGSLNNSPLHF	TGTGCCAGCAGTGGGACAGGGTCTTTAAATAATTCACCCCTCCACTTT
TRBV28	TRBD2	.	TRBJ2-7	CASTQTSGSVYF	TGTGCCAGCACCCAGACTAGCGGGTCGGTGTACTTC
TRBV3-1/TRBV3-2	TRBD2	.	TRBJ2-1	CASSQWEGRCFF	TGTGCCAGCAGCCAATGGGAGGGCCGGTGCTTCTTC
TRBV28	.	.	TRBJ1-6	CASRPSGSSYNSPLHF	TGTGCCAGCAGACCTAGCGGGAGCTCCTATAATTCACCCCTCCACTTT
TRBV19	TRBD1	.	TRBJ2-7	CASKTGTGKGIDEQYF	TGTGCCAGTAAAACGGGGACAGGGAAGGGGATTGACGAGCAGTACTTC
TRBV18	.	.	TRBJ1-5	CASSQDRSNQPQHF	TGTGCCAGCTCACAAGACAGAAGCAATCAGCCCCAGCATTTT
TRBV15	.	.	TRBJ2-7	CATSVQVGYEQYF	TGTGCCACCAGCGTTCAGGTAGGCTACGAGCAGTACTTC
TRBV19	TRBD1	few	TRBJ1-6	CASRPWTGDSPLHF	TGTGCCAGTAGACCCTGGACAGGGGATTCACCCCTCCACTTT
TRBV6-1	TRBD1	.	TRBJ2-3	CASSEYRGGADTQYF	TGTGCCAGCAGTGAATACAGGGGTGGAGCAGATACGCAGTATTTT
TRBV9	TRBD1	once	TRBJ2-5	CASSGFRDRGIRETQYF	TGTGCCAGCAGCGGCTTCCGGGACAGGGGAATCAGGGAGACCCAGTACTTC
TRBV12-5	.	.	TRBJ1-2	CASGFILNYGYTF	TGTGCTAGTGGTTTTATCCTAAACTATGGCTACACCTTC
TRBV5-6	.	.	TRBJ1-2	CASSLGVMGEAVYGYTF	TGTGCCAGCAGCCTCGGTGTCATGGGGGAGGCGGTCTATGGCTACACCTTC
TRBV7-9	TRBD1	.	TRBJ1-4	CASSSDRARQEKLFF	TGTGCCAGCAGCTCGGACAGGGCGCGCCAGGAAAAACTGTTTTTT
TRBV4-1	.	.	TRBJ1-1	CASSQSYRGRTEAFF	TGCGCCAGCAGCCAAAGTTATCGGGGTCGGACTGAAGCTTTCTTT
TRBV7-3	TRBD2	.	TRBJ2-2	CASSLLAGVGRTGELFF	TGTGCCAGCAGCCTGCTAGCGGGAGTTGGACGCACCGGGGAGCTGTTTTTT
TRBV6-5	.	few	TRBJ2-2	CASSYFAGELFF	TGTGCCAGCAGTTACTTCGCCGGGGAGCTGTTTTTT
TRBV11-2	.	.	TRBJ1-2	CASSLAGGNYGYTF	TGTGCCAGCAGCTTGGCGGGGGGGAACTATGGCTACACCTTC
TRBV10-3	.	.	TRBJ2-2	CAISGLSNTGELFF	TGTGCCATCAGTGGACTATCGAACACCGGGGAGCTGTTTTTT
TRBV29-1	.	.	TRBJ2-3	CSSRRGPSNTDTQYF	TGCAGCTCCCGGAGGGGACCAAGTAACACAGATACGCAGTATTTT
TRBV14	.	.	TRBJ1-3	CASSQVGAGTGNTIYF	TGTGCCAGCAGCCAAGTGGGTGCAGGGACTGGAAACACCATATATTTT
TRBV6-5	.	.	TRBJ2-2	CASSYGGARTGELFF	TGTGCCAGCAGTTACGGCGGGGCCCGGACCGGGGAGCTGTTTTTT
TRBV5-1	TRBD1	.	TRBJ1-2	CASSLDRAAYGYTF	TGCGCCAGCAGCCTGGACAGGGCCGCTTATGGCTACACCTTC
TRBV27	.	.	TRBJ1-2	CASSLGQGPYGYTF	TGTGCCAGCAGTTTAGGGCAGGGTCCATATGGCTACACCTTC
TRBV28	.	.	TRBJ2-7	CASNQRARGYEQYF	TGTGCCAGCAATCAGAGAGCCAGGGGCTACGAGCAGTACTTC
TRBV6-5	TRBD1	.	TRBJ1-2	CASSSPGQGKDGYTF	TGTGCCAGCAGTTCGCCGGGACAGGGAAAGGATGGCTACACCTTC
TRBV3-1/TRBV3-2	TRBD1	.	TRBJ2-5	CASSQVGAGGWETQYF	TGTGCCAGCAGCCAAGTCGGGGCAGGGGGCTGGGAGACCCAGTACTTC
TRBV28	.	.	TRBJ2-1	CASSLRTRGAYNEQFF	TGTGCCAGCAGTTTACGGACTAGGGGGGCCTACAATGAGCAGTTCTTC
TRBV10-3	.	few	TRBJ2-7	CAISGGADYEQYF	TGTGCCATCAGTGGTGGGGCAGACTACGAGCAGTACTTC
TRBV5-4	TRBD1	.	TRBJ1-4	CASSHTGGEPTNEKLFF	TGTGCCAGCAGCCATACAGGGGGCGAGCCCACTAATGAAAAACTGTTTTTT
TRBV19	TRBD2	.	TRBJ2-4	CASSIASLAGHIQYF	TGTGCCAGTAGTATAGCGAGCCTAGCGGGACACATTCAGTACTTC
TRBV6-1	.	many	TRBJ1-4	CASSEAAVFGTNEKLFF	TGTGCCAGCAGTGAGGCGGCTGTGTTTGGAACTAATGAAAAACTGTTTTTT
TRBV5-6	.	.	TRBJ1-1	CASRRRDGGTEAFF	TGTGCCAGCAGACGCCGGGACGGGGGCACTGAAGCTTTCTTT
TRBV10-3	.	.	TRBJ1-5	CAIAGGEGNQPQHF	TGTGCCATCGCTGGGGGCGAGGGCAATCAGCCCCAGCATTTT
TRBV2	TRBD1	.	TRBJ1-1	CATRSGQGPRNTEAFF	TGTGCCACCCGGTCGGGACAGGGGCCCCGAAACACTGAAGCTTTCTTT
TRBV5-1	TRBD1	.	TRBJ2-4	CASSPSRDRDDIQYF	TGCGCCAGCAGCCCGTCCCGGGACAGGGATGACATTCAGTACTTC
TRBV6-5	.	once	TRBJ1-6	CASSSGPSPLHF	TGTGCCAGCAGTTCAGGCCCGTCACCCCTCCACTTT
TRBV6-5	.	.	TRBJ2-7	CASSPRRGISYEQYF	TGTGCCAGCAGTCCCCGTAGAGGGATCTCCTACGAGCAGTACTTC
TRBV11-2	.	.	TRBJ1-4	CASSFSAGTSEKLFF	TGTGCCAGCAGCTTTTCTGCGGGGACGTCAGAAAAACTGTTTTTT
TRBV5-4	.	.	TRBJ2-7	CASSLYRVGEQYF	TGTGCCAGCAGCCTCTACAGGGTAGGGGAGCAGTACTTC
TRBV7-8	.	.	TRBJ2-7	CASSLAGGEQYF	TGTGCCAGCAGCTTAGCAGGGGGCGAGCAGTACTTC
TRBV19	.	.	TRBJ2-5	CASSMDGNQETQYF	TGTGCCAGTAGTATGGACGGGAACCAAGAGACCCAGTACTTC
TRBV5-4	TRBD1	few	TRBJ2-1	CASSGTGTGYNEQFF	TGTGCCAGCAGCGGGACCGGGACAGGATACAATGAGCAGTTCTTC
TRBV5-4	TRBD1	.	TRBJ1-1	CASSQGTGIMNTEAFF	TGTGCCAGCAGCCAAGGGACAGGGATCATGAACACTGAAGCTTTCTTT
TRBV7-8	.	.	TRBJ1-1	CASSTGSTEAFF	TGTGCCAGCAGCACAGGGAGCACTGAAGCTTTCTTT
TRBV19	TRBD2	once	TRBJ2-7	CASSRTGLAGGEQYF	TGTGCCAGTAGTAGAACGGGACTAGCGGGAGGAGAGCAGTACTTC
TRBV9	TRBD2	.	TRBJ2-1	CASSVSGTYNEQFF	TGTGCCAGCAGCGTTAGCGGGACCTACAATGAGCAGTTCTTC
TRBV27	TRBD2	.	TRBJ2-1	CASSSLGGRKYNEQFF	TGTGCCAGCAGTTCCCTAGGCGGGAGAAAATACAATGAGCAGTTCTTC
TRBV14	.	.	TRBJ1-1	CASSQDFLREAFF	TGTGCCAGCAGCCAAGATTTCTTGAGGGAAGCTTTCTTT
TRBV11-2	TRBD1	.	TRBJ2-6	CASSDRGTGANVLTF	TGTGCCAGCAGCGACAGGGGAACTGGGGCCAACGTCCTGACTTTC
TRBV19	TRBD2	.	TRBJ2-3	CASSHRTSGGTSTDTQYF	TGTGCCAGTAGTCATAGGACTAGCGGGGGCACTAGCACAGATACGCAGTATTTT
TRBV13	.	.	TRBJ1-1	CASSLFREGDTEAFF	TGTGCCAGCAGCTTATTCAGGGAGGGCGATACTGAAGCTTTCTTT
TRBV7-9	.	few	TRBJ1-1	CASSEVVTEAFF	TGTGCCAGCAGCGAAGTAGTAACTGAAGCTTTCTTT